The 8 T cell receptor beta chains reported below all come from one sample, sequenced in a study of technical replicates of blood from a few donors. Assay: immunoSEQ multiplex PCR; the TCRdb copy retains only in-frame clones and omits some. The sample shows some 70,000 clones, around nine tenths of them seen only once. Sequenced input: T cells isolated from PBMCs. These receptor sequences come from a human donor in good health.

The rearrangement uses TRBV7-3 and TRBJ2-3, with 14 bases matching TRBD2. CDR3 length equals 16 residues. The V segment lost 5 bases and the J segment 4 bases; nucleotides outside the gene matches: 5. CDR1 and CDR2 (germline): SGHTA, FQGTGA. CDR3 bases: TGTGCCAGCAGCAACGGACTAGCGGGAGGTTCAGATACGCAGTATTTT. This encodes CASSNGLAGGSDTQYF.

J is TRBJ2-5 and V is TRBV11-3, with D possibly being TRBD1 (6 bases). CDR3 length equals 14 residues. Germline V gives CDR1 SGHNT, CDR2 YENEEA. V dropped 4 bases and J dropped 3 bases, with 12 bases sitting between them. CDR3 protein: CASSSGTSKETQYF. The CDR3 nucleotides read TGTGCCAGCAGCTCCGGGACATCTAAAGAGACCCAGTACTTC.

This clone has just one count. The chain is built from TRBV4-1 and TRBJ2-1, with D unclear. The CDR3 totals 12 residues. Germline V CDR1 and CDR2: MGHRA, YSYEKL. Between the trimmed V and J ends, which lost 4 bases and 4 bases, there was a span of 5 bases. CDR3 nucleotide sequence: TGCGCCAGCAGCCTTAATTACAATGAGCAGTTCTTC. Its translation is CASSLNYNEQFF.

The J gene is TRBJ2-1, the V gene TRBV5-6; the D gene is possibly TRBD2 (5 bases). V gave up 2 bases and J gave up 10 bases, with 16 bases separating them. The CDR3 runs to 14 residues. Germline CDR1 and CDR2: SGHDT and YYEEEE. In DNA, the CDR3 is TGTGCCAGCAGCTTTTTCCCGGACTTCGCGGAGCAGTTCTTC. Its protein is CASSFFPDFAEQFF.

CDR3 region: CASSLVIDGTEAFF. The CDR3 DNA sequence: TGTGCCAGCAGCTTGGTAATCGACGGGACTGAAGCTTTCTTT. V usage is TRBV5-4 and J usage is TRBJ1-1; D is ambiguous. Germline V gene data show CDR1 as SGHNT and CDR2 as YYREEE (reference sequence). V gave up 0 bases and J gave up 5 bases, with 11 bases separating them. This CDR3 has 14 residues. Full variable domain (rest looked up from reference TRBV5-4 and TRBJ1-1): ETGVTQSPTHLIKTRGQQVTLRCSSQSGHNTVSWYQQALGQGPQFIFQYYREEENGRGNFPPRFSGLQFPNYSSELNVNALELDDSALYLCASSLVIDGTEAFFGQGTRLTVV.

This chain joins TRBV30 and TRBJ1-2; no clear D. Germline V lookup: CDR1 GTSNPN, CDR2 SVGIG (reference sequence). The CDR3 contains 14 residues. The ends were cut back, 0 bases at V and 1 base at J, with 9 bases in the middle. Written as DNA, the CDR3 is TGTGCCTGGAGTGTCATTAGCCGTAACTATGGCTACACCTTC. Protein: CAWSVISRNYGYTF.

CDR3 amino acids: CASSNSNEQGREQYF. The DNA of the CDR3 is TGTGCCAGCAGTAACTCAAACGAACAGGGGCGGGAGCAGTACTTC. The genes are TRBV2 and TRBJ2-7; 7 positions agree with TRBD1. Germline CDR1 reads SNHLY; CDR2 reads FYNNEI. With 5 bases clipped from V and 7 bases from J, the junction kept 14 bases outside the gene matches. The CDR3 length is 15 residues.

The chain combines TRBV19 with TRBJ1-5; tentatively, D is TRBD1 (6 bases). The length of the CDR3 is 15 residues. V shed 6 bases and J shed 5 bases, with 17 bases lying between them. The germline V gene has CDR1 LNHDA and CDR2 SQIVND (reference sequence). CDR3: CASRASGTPHQPQHF. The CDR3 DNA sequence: TGTGCCAGTAGGGCAAGCGGGACACCGCATCAGCCCCAGCATTTT.